The 17 T cell receptor beta chains below all came from one sample that was sequenced in a study of blood T cell repertoires in COVID-19 (dated by TCRdb to about 2020). To prepare the library, the immunoSEQ multiplex PCR assay was applied. TCRdb took over this immuneACCESS table, retaining in-frame rearrangements with V and J assigned. Such tables are incomplete; in checked studies, under half of the missing clones stem from an unresolved V gene, and the remainder is unexplained. The sample yields fewer than 400,000 clones; roughly 88% were counted once. About 5% of the sample comes from the top ten. Material for sequencing was PBMCs or T cells enriched from blood (not recorded which). The receptors stem from a man aged 25 to 40 who had recovered from COVID-19.

V gene TRBV27 combines with J gene TRBJ1-2; no firm D call. CDR1 MNHEY and CDR2 SMNVEV come from the germline V gene (reference sequence). This CDR3 has 13 residues. V was clipped by 2 bases and J by 2 bases, with 6 bases between them. The CDR3 sequence: CASSLARNYGYTF. The CDR3 DNA reads as TGTGCCAGCAGTTTAGCACGGAACTATGGCTACACCTTC.

V and J are TRBV27 and TRBJ2-5; 7 nucleotides align to TRBD1. Germline trimming cut 0 bases from V and 7 bases from J; bases unmatched to any gene: 2. CDR3 length equals 13 residues. CDR1 and CDR2 from the germline V gene are MNHEY and SMNVEV (reference sequence). CDR3 loop: CASSLSGGGTQYF. DNA of the CDR3: TGTGCCAGCAGTTTATCAGGGGGCGGGACCCAGTACTTC.

The chain uses TRBV19 and TRBJ2-4; 8 nucleotides match TRBD2. Trimming removed 5 bases from V and 9 bases from J; junction bases left unmatched: 3. Germline CDR1 is LNHDA and CDR2 is SQIVND (reference sequence). The CDR3 is 12 amino acids. CDR3 loop: CASSPREGIQYF. CDR3 DNA sequence: TGTGCCAGTAGTCCCCGGGAGGGCATTCAGTACTTC.

This clone appeared once. The chain joins TRBV19 to TRBJ2-4, with D perhaps TRBD1 (5 bases). The ends were cut back, 4 bases at V and 1 base at J, with 14 bases in the middle. Looked up from germline, CDR1 is LNHDA and CDR2 is SQIVND (reference sequence). CDR3 size: 16 residues. CDR3 residues: CASSKWAGMAKNIQYF. Here the CDR3 DNA reads TGTGCCAGTAGTAAGTGGGCAGGGATGGCCAAAAACATTCAGTACTTC.

The CDR3 reads CASSDRSSGEQETQYF. The CDR3 DNA reads as TGTGCCAGCAGTGATCGGTCTAGCGGGGAACAAGAGACCCAGTACTTC. V and J are TRBV2 and TRBJ2-5; 9 bases agree with TRBD2. The CDR3 has 16 residues. CDR1 is SNHLY and CDR2 is FYNNEI in the germline V gene. Germline trimming cut 3 bases from V and 2 bases from J; bases unmatched to any gene: 7.

The rearrangement links TRBV28 to TRBJ1-5; the match to TRBD1 covers 7 bases. V shed 2 bases, J shed 3 bases, and the junction held 1 base outside the gene matches. Germline V lookup: CDR1 MDHEN, CDR2 SYDVKM. The CDR3 is 14 amino acids. The DNA for the CDR3 is TGTGCCAGCAGTTTAACAGGGGACAATCAGCCCCAGCATTTT. This translates into CASSLTGDNQPQHF.

The rearrangement joins TRBV5-4 to TRBJ1-2; a weak D match, TRBD1 (5 bases). V was clipped by 1 base and J by 7 bases, with 11 bases between them. This CDR3 comprises 13 residues. Germline lookup yields CDR1 SGHNT and CDR2 YYREEE (reference sequence). CDR3 region: CASSLFAGSGYTF. The CDR3 DNA follows: TGTGCCAGCAGCTTGTTCGCAGGGTCTGGCTACACCTTC.

This clone was seen once. The chain's CDR3 is CASSPGTGVYGYTF. The CDR3 region has the DNA TGTGCCAGCAGCCCCGGGACAGGGGTGTATGGCTACACCTTC. The chain is built from TRBV7-6 and TRBJ1-2; TRBD1 agrees at 10 bases. The CDR3 extends over 14 amino acids. Germline lookup yields CDR1 SGHVS and CDR2 FNYEAQ. V lost 5 bases, J lost 5 bases, and 5 bases stayed unmatched. Variable domain in full (rest from reference TRBV7-6 and TRBJ1-2): GAGVSQSPRYKVTKRGQDVALRCDPISGHVSLYWYRQALGQGPEFLTYFNYEAQQDKSGLPNDRFSAERPEGSISTLTIQRTEQRDSAMYRCASSPGTGVYGYTFGSGTRLTVV.

The J gene is TRBJ1-2, the V gene TRBV5-1, with D possibly TRBD1 on 6 matching bases. Germline CDR1 is SGHRS and CDR2 is YFSETQ. Trimming took 4 bases from V and 4 from J, leaving 11 bases between them. The CDR3 extends over 13 amino acids. The CDR3 nucleotides are TGCGCCAGCAGCGTCACAGGGATCTATGGCTACACCTTC. Its translation is CASSVTGIYGYTF.

The DNA for the CDR3 is TGTGCCAGCACTCAGGGGGCTTTCTACAATGAGCAGTTCTTC. This gives the protein CASTQGAFYNEQFF. The rearrangement links TRBV28 to TRBJ2-1, with TRBD1 identical over 8 bases. Trimming removed 7 bases from V and 3 bases from J; junction bases left unmatched: 5. This CDR3 is 14 amino acids long. Germline values: CDR1 MDHEN, CDR2 SYDVKM.

The chain has TRBV5-4 and TRBJ2-2, with D perhaps matching TRBD2 (6 bases). The CDR3 loop spans 14 amino acids. Germline values: CDR1 SGHNT, CDR2 YYREEE (reference sequence). The V end was cut by 3 bases, the J end by 5 bases, with 11 bases between. The CDR3: CASSWGRGTGELFF. CDR3 bases: TGTGCCAGCAGCTGGGGCCGGGGGACCGGGGAGCTGTTTTTT.

The J gene is TRBJ2-5, the V gene TRBV18; 8 bases line up with TRBD2. Germline trimming cut 2 bases from V and 3 bases from J; bases unmatched to any gene: 5. CDR1 and CDR2 (germline): KGHSH, LQKENI. CDR3 length: 15 amino acids. CDR3 DNA: TGTGCCAGCTCACCAAGGAGCGGGGGTAAAGAGACCCAGTACTTC. Translation: CASSPRSGGKETQYF. The complete variable domain, with remaining parts taken from reference TRBV18 and TRBJ2-5, reads NAGVMQNPRHLVRRRGQEARLRCSPMKGHSHVYWYRQLPEEGLKFMVYLQKENIIDESGMPKERFSAEFPKEGPSILRIQQVVRGDSAAYFCASSPRSGGKETQYFGPGTRLLVL.

This chain connects TRBV13 to TRBJ1-2; 7 positions agree with TRBD1. The CDR3 covers 14 residues. V shed 1 base, J shed 4 bases, and the junction held 3 bases outside the gene matches. CDR1 and CDR2 (germline): PRHDT, FYEKMQ (reference sequence). The CDR3 protein is CASSLEGTVYGYTF. In DNA, the CDR3 is TGTGCCAGCAGCTTAGAGGGGACAGTCTATGGCTACACCTTC.

The chain carries TRBV27 and TRBJ1-6; D not certain. The CDR3 spans 15 residues. V was cut by 0 bases and J by 4 bases, with 7 bases left in between. CDR1 is MNHEY, CDR2 SMNVEV, per germline (reference sequence). The CDR3 loop reads CASSLSAAYNSPLHF. CDR3 DNA: TGTGCCAGCAGTTTATCGGCGGCTTATAATTCACCCCTCCACTTT.

The V call is TRBV29-1, the J call TRBJ1-1; D remains ambiguous. Germline loops: CDR1 SQVTM, CDR2 ANQGSEA. The CDR3 consists of 12 residues. V lost 4 bases, J lost 0 bases, and 6 bases lay in between. CDR3 in DNA: TGCAGCGTTGCGCAGATGAACACTGAAGCTTTCTTT. This encodes CSVAQMNTEAFF.

V and J are TRBV12-3 or TRBV12-4 and TRBJ2-7; D is possibly TRBD2 (5 bases). The CDR3 length is 12 residues. V lost 6 bases and J 3 bases, leaving 9 bases between the germline ends. In nucleotides, the CDR3 is TGTGCCAGCAGCATCGGAGGCTACGAGCAGTACTTC. Translation: CASSIGGYEQYF.

The V call is TRBV28, the J call TRBJ2-1; 9 bases align to TRBD2. The CDR3 has 18 residues. V gave up 2 bases and J gave up 0 bases; unmatched junction bases: 8. CDR1 is MDHEN, CDR2 SYDVKM, per germline. CDR3 bases: TGTGCCAGCAGTTTACGAAGGGATAGCGGGGGCTCCTACAATGAGCAGTTCTTC. This translates into CASSLRRDSGGSYNEQFF.